What follows describes a single T cell receptor (beta chain). Its antigen is unknown. The method was immunoSEQ multiplex PCR; TCRdb's version includes in-frame clones alone and lacks a portion of them. The data show about 15,000 clones, roughly nine tenths seen once. This sample was taken from a study of high-grade serous ovarian cancer treatment subgroups. The overall study: Mean per sample: approximately 13,000 reads, just under 7,500 unique TCR beta rearrangements.

Study-level results: Different patients shared almost no repertoire; same-patient tumors shared about 0.11 to 0.79. Higher neoantigen levels went with greater TCR clonal relatedness.

Tumor tissue was taken before any definitive surgery or chemotherapy was given. This TCR came from a human donor with high-grade serous ovarian cancer. The sequencing sample was made of tumor tissue.

The CDR3 region has the DNA TGTGCCAGCAGTGAATTGACTAGCACAGATACGCAGTATTTT. This encodes CASSELTSTDTQYF. This rearrangement joins TRBV2 to TRBJ2-3; no clear D. V was trimmed by 2 bases and J by 0 bases, leaving 6 bases between them. Germline V CDR1 and CDR2: SNHLY, FYNNEI. CDR3 size: 14 residues.